This TCR beta chain was observed in a study of response to subunit inactivated influenza vaccine. This clonotype came up many times. Its matching antigen is unknown. Using its own MiXCR run on the RT-PCR reads, TCRdb lists one record per CDR3 protein. The sample lists under 550,000 distinct CDR3 sequences, roughly 7.6% occurring once. The study, taken as a whole, reports: T cells newly recruited by each seasonal influenza vaccination are few, the authors suggested.

The clonotype was recovered from a man between 45 and 75 years old who received an inactivated influenza vaccine. Sequences were derived from PBMCs from blood, sampled approximately 25 months after vaccination.

The CDR3 coding sequence is TGTGCCAGCAGCTTAGGATTTCGAGAGACCCAGTACTTC. Its translation: CASSLGFRETQYF. The rearrangement links TRBV7-2 to TRBJ2-5; D is ambiguous. Germline CDR1 SGHTA, CDR2 FQGNSA. V was shortened by 1 base and J by 4 bases, with 7 bases between the two germline ends. CDR3 length: 13 residues.